A selection of T cell receptor beta chains follows, all from one sample in a study of OX40 agonist ivuxolimab in advanced cancers. Sequencing was performed with immunoSEQ multiplex PCR; in TCRdb, only in-frame clones are kept and a portion is missing. Of 65,000 to 85,000 clones listed, 80% to 90% are singletons. The sample consisted of CD4+ or CD8+ T cells sorted from blood, taken in a trial of the OX40 agonist ivuxolimab. The receptors shown here come from an adult with an advanced solid tumor such as melanoma, head and neck, liver or kidney cancer. The CDR3 runs from the conserved cysteine through the conserved F or W. The order of the fields is D gene, J gene, V gene, clone size, CDR3 protein, CDR3 DNA. A D gene is named only where the DNA matches it firmly. A clone size is listed for some rows: how often the clone was seen (once, few, many), or a class if it is expanded.

d_gene: -; j_gene: TRBJ2-7; v_gene: TRBV28; abundance: -; CDR3aa: CASSPTDLITYEQYF; CDR3nt: TGTGCCAGCAGTCCGACAGACCTAATCACCTACGAGCAGTACTTC
d_gene: TRBD2; j_gene: TRBJ2-1; v_gene: TRBV28; abundance: -; CDR3aa: CASSRTGTSGVNEQFF; CDR3nt: TGTGCCAGCAGTCGTACCGGGACTAGCGGGGTCAATGAGCAGTTCTTC
d_gene: TRBD2; j_gene: TRBJ2-7; v_gene: TRBV28; abundance: -; CDR3aa: CASTQGTSGRYEQYF; CDR3nt: TGTGCCAGCACCCAGGGGACTAGCGGGCGCTACGAGCAGTACTTC
d_gene: -; j_gene: TRBJ2-7; v_gene: TRBV28; abundance: -; CDR3aa: CASSLLAGTYEQYF; CDR3nt: TGTGCCAGCAGTTTATTGGCCGGCACCTACGAGCAGTACTTC
d_gene: -; j_gene: TRBJ2-5; v_gene: TRBV4-1; abundance: -; CDR3aa: CASSRTQETQYF; CDR3nt: TGCGCCAGCAGCAGGACTCAAGAGACCCAGTACTTC
d_gene: -; j_gene: TRBJ2-2; v_gene: TRBV9; abundance: -; CDR3aa: CASNSGLGKNTGELFF; CDR3nt: TGTGCCAGCAACTCCGGACTGGGAAAAAACACCGGGGAGCTGTTTTTT
d_gene: -; j_gene: TRBJ2-1; v_gene: TRBV9; abundance: once; CDR3aa: CASSPQQGFWNEQFF; CDR3nt: TGTGCCAGCAGCCCCCAACAGGGTTTTTGGAATGAGCAGTTCTTC
d_gene: TRBD1; j_gene: TRBJ1-5; v_gene: TRBV19; abundance: -; CDR3aa: CASSTQGWDSNQPQHF; CDR3nt: TGTGCCAGTAGTACACAGGGGTGGGATAGCAATCAGCCCCAGCATTTT
d_gene: TRBD2; j_gene: TRBJ2-1; v_gene: TRBV4-1; abundance: -; CDR3aa: CASSQAGTSGTQFF; CDR3nt: TGCGCCAGCAGCCAAGCCGGGACTAGCGGTACTCAGTTCTTC
d_gene: -; j_gene: TRBJ2-7; v_gene: TRBV7-9; abundance: few; CDR3aa: CASSFSYEQYF; CDR3nt: TGTGCCAGCAGCTTCAGCTACGAGCAGTACTTC